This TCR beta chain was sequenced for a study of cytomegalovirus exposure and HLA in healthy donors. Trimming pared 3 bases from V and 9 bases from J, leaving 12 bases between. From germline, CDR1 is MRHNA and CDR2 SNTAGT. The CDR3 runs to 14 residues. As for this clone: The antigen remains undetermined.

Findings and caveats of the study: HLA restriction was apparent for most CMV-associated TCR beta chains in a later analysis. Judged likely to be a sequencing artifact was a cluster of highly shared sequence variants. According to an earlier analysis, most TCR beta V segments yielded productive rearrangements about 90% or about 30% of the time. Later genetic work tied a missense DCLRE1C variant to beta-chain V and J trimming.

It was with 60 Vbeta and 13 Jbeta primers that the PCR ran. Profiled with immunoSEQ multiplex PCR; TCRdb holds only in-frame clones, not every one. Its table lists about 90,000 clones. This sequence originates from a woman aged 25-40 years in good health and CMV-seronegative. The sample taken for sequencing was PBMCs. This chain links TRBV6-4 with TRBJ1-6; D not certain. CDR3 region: CASSEIRGGSPLHF. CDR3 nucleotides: TGTGCCAGCAGTGAAATTCGGGGTGGTTCACCCCTCCACTTT.